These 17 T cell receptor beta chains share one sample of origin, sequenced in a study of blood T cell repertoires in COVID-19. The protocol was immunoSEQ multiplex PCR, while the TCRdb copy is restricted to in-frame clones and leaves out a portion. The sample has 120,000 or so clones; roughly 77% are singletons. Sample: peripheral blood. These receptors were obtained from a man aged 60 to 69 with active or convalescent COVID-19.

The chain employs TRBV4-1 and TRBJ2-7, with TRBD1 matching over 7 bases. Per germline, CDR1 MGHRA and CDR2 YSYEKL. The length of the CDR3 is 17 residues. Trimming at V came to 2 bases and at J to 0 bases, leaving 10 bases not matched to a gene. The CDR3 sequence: CASSQRAPRGSSYEQYF. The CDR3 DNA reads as TGCGCCAGCAGCCAACGTGCCCCCAGGGGGTCCTCCTACGAGCAGTACTTC.

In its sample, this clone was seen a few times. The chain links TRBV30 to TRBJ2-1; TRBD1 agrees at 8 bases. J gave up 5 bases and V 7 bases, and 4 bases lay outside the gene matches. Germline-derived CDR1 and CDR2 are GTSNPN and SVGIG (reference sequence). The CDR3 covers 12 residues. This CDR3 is CASFRGHNEQFF. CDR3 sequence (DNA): TGTGCCTCGTTCAGGGGGCACAATGAGCAGTTCTTC.

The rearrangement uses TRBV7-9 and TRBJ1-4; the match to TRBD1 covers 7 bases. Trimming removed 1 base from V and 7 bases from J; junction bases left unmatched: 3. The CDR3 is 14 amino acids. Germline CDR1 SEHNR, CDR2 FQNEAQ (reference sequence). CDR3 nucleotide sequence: TGTGCCAGCAGCTTAGACAGGGGAGCTGAAAAACTGTTTTTT. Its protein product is CASSLDRGAEKLFF.

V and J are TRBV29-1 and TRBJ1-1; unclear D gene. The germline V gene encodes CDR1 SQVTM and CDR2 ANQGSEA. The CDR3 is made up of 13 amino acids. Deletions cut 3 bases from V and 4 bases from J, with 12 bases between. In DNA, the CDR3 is TGCAGCGTTGATTGGGGAGATGGCACTGAAGCTTTCTTT. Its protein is CSVDWGDGTEAFF.

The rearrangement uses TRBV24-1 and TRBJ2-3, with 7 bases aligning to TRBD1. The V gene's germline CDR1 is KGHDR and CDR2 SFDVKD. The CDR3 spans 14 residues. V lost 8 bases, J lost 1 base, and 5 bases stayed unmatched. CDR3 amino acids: CATNPGTGTDTQYF. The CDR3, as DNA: TGTGCCACCAACCCCGGGACAGGCACAGATACGCAGTATTTT.

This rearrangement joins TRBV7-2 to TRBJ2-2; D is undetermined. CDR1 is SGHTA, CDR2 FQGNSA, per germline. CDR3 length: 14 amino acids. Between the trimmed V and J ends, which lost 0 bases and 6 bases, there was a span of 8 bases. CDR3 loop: CASSLAYRAGELFF. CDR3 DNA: TGTGCCAGCAGCTTAGCTTACCGGGCCGGGGAGCTGTTTTTT.

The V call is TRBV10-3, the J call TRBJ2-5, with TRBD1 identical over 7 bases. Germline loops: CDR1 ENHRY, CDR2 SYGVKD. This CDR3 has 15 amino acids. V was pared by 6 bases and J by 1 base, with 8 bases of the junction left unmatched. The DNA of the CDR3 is TGTGCCATCAGCATTAGACAGGGACCCCAAGAGACCCAGTACTTC. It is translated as CAISIRQGPQETQYF.

CDR3 amino acids: CAWARGTNEKLFF. The CDR3 DNA follows: TGTGCCTGGGCCAGGGGAACTAATGAAAAACTGTTTTTT. The chain couples TRBV30 to TRBJ1-4; TRBD1 might be the D (6 bases). Germline lookup yields CDR1 GTSNPN and CDR2 SVGIG (reference sequence). This CDR3 spans 13 amino acids. The V and J ends lost 5 bases and 1 base respectively, with 8 bases between them.

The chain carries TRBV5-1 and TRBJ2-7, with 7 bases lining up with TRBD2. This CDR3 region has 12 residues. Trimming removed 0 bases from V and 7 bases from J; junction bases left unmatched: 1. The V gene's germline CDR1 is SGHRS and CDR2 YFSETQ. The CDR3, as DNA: TGCGCCAGCAGCTTGGCCGGGGGGGAGCAGTACTTC. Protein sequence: CASSLAGGEQYF.

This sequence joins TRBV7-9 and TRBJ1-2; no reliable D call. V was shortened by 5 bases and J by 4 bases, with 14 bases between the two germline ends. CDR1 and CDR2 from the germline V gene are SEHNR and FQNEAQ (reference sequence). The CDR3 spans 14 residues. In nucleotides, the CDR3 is TGTGCCAGCAGCCAAGAAGGAGGCAGCTATGGCTACACCTTC. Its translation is CASSQEGGSYGYTF.

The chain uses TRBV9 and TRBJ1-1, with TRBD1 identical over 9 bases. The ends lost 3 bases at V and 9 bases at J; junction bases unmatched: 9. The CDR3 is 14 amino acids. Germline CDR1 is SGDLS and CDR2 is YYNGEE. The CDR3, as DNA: TGTGCCAGCAGCGCCGGCGCACAGGGGGCTAAAGCTTTCTTT. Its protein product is CASSAGAQGAKAFF.

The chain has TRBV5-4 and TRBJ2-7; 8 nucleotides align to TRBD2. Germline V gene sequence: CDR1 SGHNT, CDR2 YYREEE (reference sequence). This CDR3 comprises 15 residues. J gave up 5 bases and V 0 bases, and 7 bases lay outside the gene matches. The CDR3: CASSLGSGSRDEQYF. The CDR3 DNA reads TGTGCCAGCAGCTTGGGGAGCGGGAGTCGCGACGAGCAGTACTTC.

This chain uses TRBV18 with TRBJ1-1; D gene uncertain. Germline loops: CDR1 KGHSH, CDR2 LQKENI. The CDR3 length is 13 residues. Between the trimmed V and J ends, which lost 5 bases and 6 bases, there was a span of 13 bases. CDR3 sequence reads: CASSDYLGPEAFF. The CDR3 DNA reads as TGTGCCAGCTCAGATTACTTGGGCCCTGAAGCTTTCTTT.

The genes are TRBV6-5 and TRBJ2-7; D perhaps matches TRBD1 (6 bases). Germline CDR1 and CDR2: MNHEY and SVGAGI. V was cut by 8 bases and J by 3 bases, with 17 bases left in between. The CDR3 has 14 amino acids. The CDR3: CASLIREGDYEQYF. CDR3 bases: TGTGCCAGCTTGATACGTGAGGGGGACTACGAGCAGTACTTC.

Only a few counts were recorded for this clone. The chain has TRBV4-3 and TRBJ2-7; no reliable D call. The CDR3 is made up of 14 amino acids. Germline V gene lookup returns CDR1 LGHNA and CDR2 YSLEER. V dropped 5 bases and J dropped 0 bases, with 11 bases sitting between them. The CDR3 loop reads CASSWAVSSYEQYF. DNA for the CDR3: TGCGCCAGCAGCTGGGCAGTCAGCTCCTACGAGCAGTACTTC.

CDR3 loop: CASSGDTGGTEAFF. The DNA for the CDR3 is TGTGCCAGCAGTGGCGACACAGGGGGCACTGAAGCTTTCTTT. This chain connects TRBV6-6 to TRBJ1-1, with 8 bases that match TRBD1. CDR1 is MNHNY and CDR2 is SVGAGI in the germline V gene (reference sequence). The trim removed 5 bases at V and 4 bases at J, leaving 6 bases unmatched. This CDR3 comprises 14 residues.

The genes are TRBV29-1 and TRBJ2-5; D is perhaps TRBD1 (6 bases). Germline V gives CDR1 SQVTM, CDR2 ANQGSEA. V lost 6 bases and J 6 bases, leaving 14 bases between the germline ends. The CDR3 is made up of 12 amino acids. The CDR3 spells CSVETGMQTQYF. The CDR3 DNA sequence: TGCAGCGTGGAGACAGGCATGCAGACCCAGTACTTC.